The 15 T cell receptor beta chains below all came from one sample that was sequenced in a study of blood T cell repertoires in COVID-19. Produced via immunoSEQ multiplex PCR; TCRdb's table is partial and in-frame only. The data contain a few hundred thousand clones, 70% to 90% of them singletons. The sequencing input was peripheral blood. The origin of the receptors is a woman in her fifties or sixties with COVID-19, enrolled during active disease.

The genes are TRBV7-2 and TRBJ2-2, with unresolved D. From germline, CDR1 is SGHTA and CDR2 FQGNSA. The CDR3 is made up of 13 amino acids. Trimming removed 3 bases from V and 4 bases from J, with 6 bases in between. The CDR3 DNA reads TGTGCCAGCAGCTTTACAATCACCGGGGAGCTGTTTTTT. It specifies CASSFTITGELFF.

J is TRBJ2-1 and V is TRBV18, with 7 bases lining up with TRBD1. V trimming: 3 bases; J trimming: 4 bases; junction bases outside the gene matches: 9. The CDR3 length is 16 residues. Looked up from germline, CDR1 is KGHSH and CDR2 is LQKENI. CDR3 DNA: TGTGCCAGCTCACCTGGAGTAGGGGGCGCTTACAATGAGCAGTTCTTC. As protein: CASSPGVGGAYNEQFF. Full variable domain (outside the CDR3, taken from reference TRBV18 and TRBJ2-1): NAGVMQNPRHLVRRRGQEARLRCSPMKGHSHVYWYRQLPEEGLKFMVYLQKENIIDESGMPKERFSAEFPKEGPSILRIQQVVRGDSAAYFCASSPGVGGAYNEQFFGPGTRLTVL.

The rearrangement uses TRBV7-6 and TRBJ2-7; 7 bases agree with TRBD2. The CDR3 totals 16 residues. The germline V gene encodes CDR1 SGHVS and CDR2 FNYEAQ. V lost 5 bases and J lost 0; bases outside the gene matches: 10. The CDR3 DNA reads as TGTGCCAGCAGCGGGGTGGTGGGCGGGAGCTCCTACGAGCAGTACTTC. It is translated as CASSGVVGGSSYEQYF.

This clone was counted between two and nine times. The rearrangement joins TRBV7-9 to TRBJ1-2, with D possibly being TRBD1 (6 bases). Germline V gene lookup returns CDR1 SEHNR and CDR2 FQNEAQ (reference sequence). The CDR3 has 14 residues. V lost 5 bases and J lost 4, with 14 bases in between. The CDR3 nucleotides read TGTGCCAGCAGCCCGAGGGGGGGCCCCTATGGCTACACCTTC. This gives the protein CASSPRGGPYGYTF.

The chain recombines TRBV19 with TRBJ2-3, with 8 bases matching TRBD1. The CDR3 runs 15 residues. V trimming: 6 bases; J trimming: 3 bases; junction bases outside the gene matches: 8. Germline CDR1 LNHDA, CDR2 SQIVND (reference sequence). Here the CDR3 reads CASSKGTGKTDTQYF. In DNA, the CDR3 is TGTGCCAGTAGCAAAGGGACAGGAAAAACAGATACGCAGTATTTT. Complete variable domain (other parts from reference TRBV19 and TRBJ2-3): DGGITQSPKYLFRKEGQNVTLSCEQNLNHDAMYWYRQDPGQGLRLIYYSQIVNDFQKGDIAEGYSVSREKKESFPLTVTSAQKNPTAFYLCASSKGTGKTDTQYFGPGTRLTVL.

The CDR3 reads CASSETGDYGYTF. CDR3 in DNA: TGCGCCAGCAGCGAGACAGGAGACTATGGCTACACCTTC. The chain uses TRBV10-2 and TRBJ1-2; tentative D call: TRBD1 (6 bases). Germline assignment: CDR1 WSHSY and CDR2 SAAADI. With 6 bases removed from V and 3 bases from J, the gap between germline ends came to 11 bases. The CDR3 is 13 residues long.

The V call is TRBV28, the J call TRBJ2-7; 7 nucleotides align to TRBD2. Germline V gene sequence: CDR1 MDHEN, CDR2 SYDVKM. V shed 2 bases, J shed 0 bases, and the junction held 4 bases outside the gene matches. This CDR3 is 15 amino acids long. The CDR3 region is CASSLAGEGSYEQYF. For the CDR3, the DNA is TGTGCCAGCAGTTTAGCGGGAGAAGGCTCCTACGAGCAGTACTTC. The full variable domain, its missing parts supplied by reference TRBV28 and TRBJ2-7, is DVKVTQSSRYLVKRTGEKVFLECVQDMDHENMFWYRQDPGLGLRLIYFSYDVKMKEKGDIPEGYSVSREKKERFSLILESASTNQTSMYLCASSLAGEGSYEQYFGPGTRLTVT.

V and J are TRBV7-6 and TRBJ2-2, with 8 bases matching TRBD2. In germline, CDR1 is SGHVS, CDR2 FNYEAQ. V was pared by 5 bases and J by 0 bases, with 8 bases of the junction left unmatched. CDR3 length equals 17 residues. The CDR3: CASSRISGTTNTGELFF. CDR3 nucleotides: TGTGCCAGCAGCCGAATTAGCGGGACCACGAACACCGGGGAGCTGTTTTTT. Supplemented by reference TRBV7-6 and TRBJ2-2, the full variable domain reads GAGVSQSPRYKVTKRGQDVALRCDPISGHVSLYWYRQALGQGPEFLTYFNYEAQQDKSGLPNDRFSAERPEGSISTLTIQRTEQRDSAMYRCASSRISGTTNTGELFFGEGSRLTVL.

This chain joins TRBV7-3 and TRBJ2-3, with D possibly TRBD2 on 5 matching bases. CDR1 and CDR2 (germline): SGHTA, FQGTGA. Trimming stripped 2 bases from V and 6 bases from J, with 15 bases between. The CDR3 has 15 residues. CDR3 residues: CASSLVGGLSDTQYF. CDR3 bases: TGTGCCAGCAGCTTAGTGGGCGGGCTCAGTGATACGCAGTATTTT.

The chain has TRBV2 and TRBJ1-5; TRBD1 aligns across 7 bases. V was pared by 4 bases and J by 3 bases, with 12 bases of the junction left unmatched. Germline lookup yields CDR1 SNHLY and CDR2 FYNNEI. The CDR3 has 17 residues. CDR3 DNA sequence: TGTGCCAGCAGTGCGCCGGCCCTGACAGGGATCAATCAGCCCCAGCATTTT. Its translation is CASSAPALTGINQPQHF.

The rearrangement links TRBV25-1 to TRBJ2-3; TRBD2 agrees at 8 bases. Germline-derived CDR1 and CDR2 are MGHDK and SYGVNS. With V trimmed by 3 bases and J by 0 bases, 8 bases remained unmatched. The CDR3 has 17 residues. In DNA, the CDR3 is TGTGCCAGCAGTGACACGTGGCAGCGGGAGAGCACAGATACGCAGTATTTT. Protein product: CASSDTWQRESTDTQYF.

The chain combines TRBV11-2 with TRBJ1-2, with a weak D call TRBD1 (5 bases). Germline CDR1 is SGHAT and CDR2 is FQNNGV. This CDR3 is built from 14 residues. The V end was cut by 1 base, the J end by 7 bases, with 13 bases between. CDR3 residues: CASSLVAGSIGYTF. The CDR3 DNA follows: TGTGCCAGCAGCTTAGTGGCAGGGTCGATTGGCTACACCTTC.

The chain uses TRBV18 and TRBJ2-2; 10 positions agree with TRBD1. The CDR3 is made up of 16 amino acids. V lost 6 bases and J lost 5; bases outside the gene matches: 9. From germline, CDR1 is KGHSH and CDR2 LQKENI. The CDR3 loop reads CASSRTGTGETGELFF. The CDR3 nucleotides are TGTGCCAGCTCTCGAACCGGGACAGGGGAGACCGGGGAGCTGTTTTTT.

This sequence joins TRBV11-1 and TRBJ2-7; 12 bases map to TRBD2. V lost 5 bases, J lost 5 bases, and 4 bases stayed unmatched. This CDR3 spans 14 amino acids. Germline assignment: CDR1 SGHAT and CDR2 FQDESV (reference sequence). The CDR3 bases are TGTGCCAGCAGCCCTAGCGGGAGGGCCCACGAGCAGTACTTC. Protein product: CASSPSGRAHEQYF.

The chain carries TRBV30 and TRBJ2-4; 8 nucleotides match TRBD2. Unmatched junction bases numbered 7, after V lost 3 bases and J lost 3 bases. The CDR3 is made up of 15 amino acids. Germline V gives CDR1 GTSNPN, CDR2 SVGIG (reference sequence). The CDR3 sequence: CAWSGGGFGKNIQYF. The CDR3 DNA reads as TGTGCCTGGAGCGGGGGGGGTTTTGGCAAAAACATTCAGTACTTC.